The 21 T cell receptor beta chains below all came from one sample that was sequenced in a study of spatial heterogeneity in lung cancer (dated by TCRdb to the late 2010s). The library was prepared using 5' RACE. The sequencing machine was a NextSeq 500. TCRdb reworked the public reads: Q25 trimming with fastp, MiXCR clone assembly, productive beta chains retained. Rows with one shared CDR3 protein collapse into an entry with the most common genes and DNA. The sample data list 1,100 or so distinct CDR3 sequences, and approximately 6.2% of these were observed just once. The ten largest clones represent about an eighth of the sample. The time point label of this sample denotes: sample taken at primary tumor resection. Without any cell sorting, TCR sequencing was performed on whole RNA extracted either from tumor and nontumor lung tissue or from cryopreserved PBMC samples. Here the sequenced sample was normal lung tissue next to the tumor, taken at surgery. These receptors were obtained from a male donor with early-stage non-small cell lung cancer.

In its sample, this clonotype ranks as medium-sized (0.01 to 0.1%). Found in a library prepared for alpha chains, this beta chain is an off-target read, and its abundance has little meaning. The genes are TRBV10-3 and TRBJ1-5; tentative D call: TRBD1 (6 bases). The ends were cut back, 10 bases at V and 1 base at J, with 11 bases in the middle. Germline CDR1 ENHRY, CDR2 SYGVKD. The CDR3 extends over 13 amino acids. The CDR3 sequence: CATRQESNQPQHF. As DNA, the CDR3 is TGTGCCACCAGACAGGAGAGCAATCAGCCCCAGCATTTT.

This clonotype is labeled as medium-sized. This beta chain turned up in a library designed for alpha chains; as an off-target read, its abundance says little. The chain employs TRBV12-3 or TRBV12-4 and TRBJ2-1; D is ambiguous. The V end was cut by 6 bases, the J end by 7 bases, with 22 bases between. The CDR3 has 16 residues. The CDR3 loop is CASSLSSGQRGNEQFF. The CDR3 DNA follows: TGTGCCAGCAGCCTCTCCTCTGGGCAGCGAGGAAATGAGCAGTTCTTC.

Worth noting for this clonotype: In a library made to pick up alpha chains, this beta chain is a stray read with a size that means little. The rearrangement uses TRBV6-5 and TRBJ1-1, with unresolved D. V lost 0 bases and J lost 0, with 5 bases in between. The CDR3 has 14 residues. CDR1 is MNHEY and CDR2 is SVGAGI in the germline V gene. CDR3 loop: CASSYSQVNTEAFF. CDR3 in DNA: TGTGCCAGCAGTTACTCGCAGGTGAACACTGAAGCTTTCTTT.

This clonotype is labeled medium-sized. This beta chain was picked up by a library intended for alpha chains and is off target, so its count carries little meaning. The chain employs TRBV6-8 and TRBJ2-5; D not certain. Deletions cut 0 bases from V and 7 bases from J, with 6 bases between. CDR3 length equals 12 residues. Germline assignment: CDR1 MNHGY and CDR2 SAAAGT. CDR3 residues: CASSYSEATQYF. The CDR3 DNA reads TGTGCCAGCAGTTACTCTGAGGCGACCCAGTACTTC.

This clonotype is classed as medium-sized. This beta chain slipped into a library made for alpha chains as a stray read, so its size is not meaningful. This chain links TRBV4-3 with TRBJ1-2, with 11 nucleotides matching TRBD1. There are 16 residues in the CDR3. Germline V gene data show CDR1 as LGHNA and CDR2 as YSLEER. The trim removed 4 bases at V and 0 bases at J, leaving 4 bases unmatched. The CDR3 region is CASSPMGQGANYGYTF. DNA for the CDR3: TGCGCCAGCAGCCCCATGGGACAGGGGGCTAACTATGGCTACACCTTC.

Concerning this clonotype: In a library made to pick up alpha chains, this beta chain is a stray read with a size that means little. CDR3: CASSLESYEQYF. The CDR3 nucleotides are TGCGCCAGCAGCTTGGAATCCTACGAGCAGTACTTC. V and J are TRBV5-1 and TRBJ2-7; D remains ambiguous. CDR1 and CDR2 from the germline V gene are SGHRS and YFSETQ. This CDR3 region has 12 residues. The V gene lost 0 bases and the J gene lost 1 base, with 2 bases spanning the gap. The variable domain in full, completed from reference TRBV5-1 and TRBJ2-7, reads KAGVTQTPRYLIKTRGQQVTLSCSPISGHRSVSWYQQTPGQGLQFLFEYFSETQRNKGNFPGRFSGRQFSNSRSEMNVSTLELGDSALYLCASSLESYEQYFGPGTRLTVT.

As concerns this clonotype: This beta chain was picked up by a library intended for alpha chains and is off target, so its count carries little meaning. V is TRBV27 and J is TRBJ2-1, with 7 positions matching TRBD1. The J segment lost 3 bases and the V segment lost 6 bases, leaving 8 bases of the junction unmatched. The CDR3 runs 15 residues. CDR1 MNHEY and CDR2 SMNVEV come from the germline V gene (reference sequence). The CDR3 DNA sequence: TGTGCCAGCAGAGCACAGGGGAAAAACTACAATGAGCAGTTCTTC. This sequence encodes CASRAQGKNYNEQFF.

This clonotype is labeled large. With the library built for alpha chains, this beta chain is off target and its frequency is not meaningful. The chain employs TRBV14 and TRBJ2-1; possibly TRBD1 or TRBD2 for D (6 bases each). The germline V and J ends were trimmed by 0 bases and 4 bases, with 13 bases remaining between them. Germline loops: CDR1 SGHDN, CDR2 FVKESK. This CDR3 has 16 amino acids. The CDR3 sequence is CASSQEGGILYNEQFF. CDR3 in DNA: TGTGCCAGCAGCCAAGAGGGGGGCATACTTTACAATGAGCAGTTCTTC. The full variable domain, rest sourced from reference TRBV14 and TRBJ2-1, is EAGVTQFPSHSVIEKGQTVTLRCDPISGHDNLYWYRRVMGKEIKFLLHFVKESKQDESGMPNNRFLAERTGGTYSTLKVQPAELEDSGVYFCASSQEGGILYNEQFFGPGTRLTVL.

This clonotype counts as large. This beta chain is off target for a library built for alpha chains, so its abundance means little. The chain uses TRBV2 and TRBJ2-2, with D perhaps matching TRBD1 (6 bases). CDR3 length: 15 residues. Germline V gene data show CDR1 as SNHLY and CDR2 as FYNNEI. V gave up 1 base and J gave up 3 bases, with 9 bases separating them. CDR3 in amino acids: CASSEGRGHTGELFF. In DNA form, the CDR3 reads TGTGCCAGCAGTGAAGGCAGGGGTCACACCGGGGAGCTGTTTTTT.

By share, this clonotype ranks as medium-sized. Little can be read into the size of this beta chain, an off-target read in a library designed for alpha chains. V gene TRBV16 combines with J gene TRBJ1-6; no firm D call. V was cut by 0 bases and J by 12 bases, with 9 bases left in between. The CDR3 has 13 residues. Germline-derived CDR1 and CDR2 are KGHSY and FQNENV. The CDR3 nucleotides are TGTGCCAGCAGCCAATCGACCAGCTTACCCCTCCACTTT. It codes for CASSQSTSLPLHF.

Comments on this clonotype: Since it is a stray read in a library aimed at alpha chains, this beta chain has a size that is not meaningful. V and J are TRBV7-8 and TRBJ2-6, with 9 bases fitting TRBD1. Germline CDR1 is SGHVS and CDR2 is FQNEAQ. J lost 1 base, V lost 6 bases, and 10 bases had no gene match. CDR3 length equals 18 residues. Written as DNA, the CDR3 is TGTGCCAGCAGTCCTAGGGGACAGGGTCAGTCTGGGGCCAACGTCCTGACTTTC. This encodes CASSPRGQGQSGANVLTF.

This clonotype is termed large. In a library made to pick up alpha chains, this beta chain is a stray read with a size that means little. The rearrangement joins TRBV20-1 to TRBJ2-1; 9 nucleotides align to TRBD1. This CDR3 has 15 residues. Losses at the gene ends were 5 bases for V and 7 bases for J; bases not matched to a gene: 12. The germline CDR1 and CDR2 sequences are DFQATT and SNEGSKA (reference sequence). Here the CDR3 DNA reads TGCAGTGCTCCCATCTTGACAGGGGGTGCGAATGAGCAGTTCTTC. This gives the protein CSAPILTGGANEQFF.

By share, this clonotype counts as medium-sized. Found in a library prepared for alpha chains, this beta chain is an off-target read, and its abundance has little meaning. The V gene is TRBV19, the J gene TRBJ2-2; 9 positions agree with TRBD1. The V and J ends lost 7 bases and 5 bases, in that order; junction bases with no gene match: 8. Germline V lookup: CDR1 LNHDA, CDR2 SQIVND (reference sequence). This CDR3 comprises 15 residues. The CDR3 region is CASTLQGAQTGELFF. CDR3 in DNA: TGTGCCAGTACCTTACAGGGGGCACAAACCGGGGAGCTGTTTTTT.

This clonotype showed up just a few times. This beta chain is an unintended read in a library built for alpha chains; its size means little. The chain is built from TRBV20-1 and TRBJ2-2; no firm D call. Trimming left V 6 bases short and J 0 bases short, with 11 bases between. Germline lookup yields CDR1 DFQATT and CDR2 SNEGSKA (reference sequence). This CDR3 has 14 amino acids. The CDR3 reads CSARTASNTGELFF. The CDR3 nucleotides read TGCAGTGCCCGAACGGCCTCGAACACCGGGGAGCTGTTTTTT.

This clonotype is labeled as medium-sized. As an off-target read in a library built for alpha chains, this beta chain has a frequency of little significance. The V gene is TRBV7-2, the J gene TRBJ1-5; TRBD1 agrees at 7 bases. From germline, CDR1 is SGHTA and CDR2 FQGNSA. Trimming removed 2 bases from V and 5 bases from J; junction bases left unmatched: 0. The CDR3 extends over 13 amino acids. The DNA for the CDR3 is TGTGCCAGCAGCTTACAGGGGGATCAGCCCCAGCATTTT. Translation: CASSLQGDQPQHF.

This clonotype is classed as medium-sized. The library was prepared for alpha chains; this beta chain is a stray read, so its frequency means little. The genes are TRBV7-6 and TRBJ2-6; maybe TRBD1 (6 bases). Trimming left V 5 bases short and J 0 bases short, with 17 bases between. The germline V gene has CDR1 SGHVS and CDR2 FNYEAQ. This CDR3 contains 18 residues. CDR3 DNA sequence: TGTGCCAGCAGCCCCTCCGGACAGTCAACCTCTGGGGCCAACGTCCTGACTTTC. Its translation is CASSPSGQSTSGANVLTF.

This clonotype is judged medium-sized. As an off-target read in a library built for alpha chains, this beta chain has a frequency of little significance. The chain has TRBV23-1 and TRBJ2-7; unclear D gene. TRBV23-1 is an open reading frame whose function is uncertain. This CDR3 has 15 amino acids. V lost 0 bases and J 4 bases, leaving 13 bases between the germline ends. This chain's CDR3 is CASSQSACPEYEQYF. Written as DNA, the CDR3 is TGCGCCAGCAGTCAATCCGCCTGCCCAGAGTACGAGCAGTACTTC.

By share of the sample, this clonotype is medium-sized. Being off target in a library aimed at alpha chains, this beta chain has a size of little meaning. The V gene is TRBV20-1, the J gene TRBJ2-1; TRBD2 agrees at 9 bases. After removal of 0 bases from V and 7 bases from J, the junction contained 16 bases not matched to a gene. Germline loops: CDR1 DFQATT, CDR2 SNEGSKA (reference sequence). This CDR3 is built from 18 residues. CDR3 region: CSARDRLLCGRVWNEQFF. CDR3 DNA sequence: TGCAGTGCTAGAGATCGGTTACTTTGCGGGAGGGTGTGGAATGAGCAGTTCTTC.

This clonotype is judged medium-sized. This beta chain is a stray read from a library made for alpha chains; its abundance is not meaningful. The J gene is TRBJ2-7, the V gene TRBV4-2; D is uncertain. V gave up 0 bases and J gave up 2 bases, with 5 bases separating them. The CDR3 length is 13 residues. Germline V gene data show CDR1 as LGHNA and CDR2 as YNFKEQ. The CDR3 loop reads CASSQDGTYEQYF. In DNA, the CDR3 is TGTGCCAGCAGCCAAGACGGCACCTACGAGCAGTACTTC.

This clonotype is large in the sample. This beta chain lies outside the target of a library built for alpha chains; its clone size means little. J is TRBJ2-7 and V is TRBV20-1, with 10 bases fitting TRBD2. The V and J ends lost 0 bases and 0 bases, in that order; junction bases with no gene match: 2. This CDR3 is 15 amino acids long. CDR1 is DFQATT and CDR2 is SNEGSKA in the germline V gene (reference sequence). The CDR3 reads CSAREPSGGSYEQYF. CDR3 nucleotides: TGCAGTGCTAGAGAACCTAGCGGGGGCTCCTACGAGCAGTACTTC.

This clonotype qualifies as medium-sized. Because this beta chain is a stray read in a library intended to capture alpha chains, its abundance should not be given much weight. The J gene is TRBJ1-5, the V gene TRBV7-9; D gene unclear. CDR1 and CDR2 (germline): SEHNR, FQNEAQ (reference sequence). V lost 5 bases, J lost 3 bases, and 17 bases lay in between. This CDR3 has 16 amino acids. The DNA of the CDR3 is TGTGCCAGCAGCGCCGACACGATGACATACAATCAGCCCCAGCATTTT. Protein product: CASSADTMTYNQPQHF.